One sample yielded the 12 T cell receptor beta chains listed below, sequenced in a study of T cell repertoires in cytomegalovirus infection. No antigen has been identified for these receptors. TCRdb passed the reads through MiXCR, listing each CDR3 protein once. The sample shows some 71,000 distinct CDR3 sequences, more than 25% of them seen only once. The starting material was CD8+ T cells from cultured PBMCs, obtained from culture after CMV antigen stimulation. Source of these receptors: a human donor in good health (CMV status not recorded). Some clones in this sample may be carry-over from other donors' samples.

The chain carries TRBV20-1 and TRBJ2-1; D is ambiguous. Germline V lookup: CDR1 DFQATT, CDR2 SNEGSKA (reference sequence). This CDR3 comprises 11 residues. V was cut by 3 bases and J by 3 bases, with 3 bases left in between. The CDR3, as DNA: TGCAGTGCTAGGGACTACAATGAGCAGTTCTTC. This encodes CSARDYNEQFF.

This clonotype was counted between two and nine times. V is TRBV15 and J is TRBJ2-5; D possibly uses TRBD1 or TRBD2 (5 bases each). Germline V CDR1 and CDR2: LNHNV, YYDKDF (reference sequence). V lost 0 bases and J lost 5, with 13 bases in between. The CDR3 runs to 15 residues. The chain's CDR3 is CATSRDSWGWETQYF. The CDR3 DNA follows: TGTGCCACCAGCAGAGATTCTTGGGGGTGGGAGACCCAGTACTTC.

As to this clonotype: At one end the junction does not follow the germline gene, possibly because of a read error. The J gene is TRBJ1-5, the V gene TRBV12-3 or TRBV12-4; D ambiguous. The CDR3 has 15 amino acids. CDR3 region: CASGLILEDNQPQHF. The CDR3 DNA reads TGTGCCAGCGGTTTAATTCTTGAGGACAATCAGCCCCAGCATTTT.

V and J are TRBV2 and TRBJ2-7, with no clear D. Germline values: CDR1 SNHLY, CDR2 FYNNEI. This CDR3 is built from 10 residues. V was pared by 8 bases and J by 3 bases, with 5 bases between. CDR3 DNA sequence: TGTGCCAGCTCAGACTACGAGCAGTACTTC. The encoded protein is CASSDYEQYF. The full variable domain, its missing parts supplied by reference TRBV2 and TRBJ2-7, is EPEVTQTPSHQVTQMGQEVILRCVPISNHLYFYWYRQILGQKVEFLVSFYNNEISEKSEIFDDQFSVERPDGSNFTLKIRSTKLEDSAMYFCASSDYEQYFGPGTRLTVT.

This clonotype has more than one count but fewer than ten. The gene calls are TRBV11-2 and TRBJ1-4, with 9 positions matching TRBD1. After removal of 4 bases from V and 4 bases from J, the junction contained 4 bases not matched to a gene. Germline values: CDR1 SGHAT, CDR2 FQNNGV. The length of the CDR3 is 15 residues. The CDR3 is CASSSWDRDNEKLFF. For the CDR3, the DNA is TGTGCCAGCAGCTCTTGGGACAGGGATAATGAAAAACTGTTTTTT.

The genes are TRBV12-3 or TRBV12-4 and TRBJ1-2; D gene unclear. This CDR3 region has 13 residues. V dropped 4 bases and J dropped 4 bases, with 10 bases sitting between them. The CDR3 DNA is TGTGCCAGCAGTTCGGCACAGAGCTATGGCTACACCTTC. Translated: CASSSAQSYGYTF.

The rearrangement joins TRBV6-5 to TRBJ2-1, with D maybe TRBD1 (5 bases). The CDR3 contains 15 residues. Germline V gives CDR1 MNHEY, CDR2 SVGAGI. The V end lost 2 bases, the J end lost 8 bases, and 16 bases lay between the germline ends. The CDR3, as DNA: TGTGCCAGCAGTTACGACGCCGCCGGACAATATGAGCAGTTCTTC. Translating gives CASSYDAAGQYEQFF.

CDR3 bases: TGTGCCAGCAGCTCCTGGAGAAGTAACACCGGGGAGCTGTTTTTT. It codes for CASSSWRSNTGELFF. The chain carries TRBV19 and TRBJ2-2; no firm D call. The CDR3 length is 15 residues. Deletions cut 9 bases from V and 2 bases from J, with 16 bases between. Germline V gene lookup returns CDR1 LNHDA and CDR2 SQIVND (reference sequence).

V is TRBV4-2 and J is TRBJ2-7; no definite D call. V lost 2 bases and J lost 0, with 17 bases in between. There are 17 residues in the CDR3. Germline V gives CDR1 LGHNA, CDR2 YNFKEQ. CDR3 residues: CASSQPLTEVSSYEQYF. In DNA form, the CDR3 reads TGTGCCAGCAGCCAACCATTGACTGAAGTGAGCTCCTACGAGCAGTACTTC.

The CDR3 DNA reads as TGTGCCAGCAGGGGAGGGGTCTGGAACACCATATATTTT. Its translation is CASRGGVWNTIYF. This chain connects TRBV25-1 to TRBJ1-3; tentative D call: TRBD1 (5 bases). Germline values: CDR1 MGHDK, CDR2 SYGVNS. The CDR3 contains 13 residues. V was clipped by 6 bases and J by 7 bases, with 13 bases between them.

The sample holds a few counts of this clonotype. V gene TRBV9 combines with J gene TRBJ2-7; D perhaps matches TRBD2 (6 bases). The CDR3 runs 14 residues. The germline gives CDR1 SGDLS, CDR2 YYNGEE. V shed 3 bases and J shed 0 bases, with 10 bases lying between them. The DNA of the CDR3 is TGTGCCAGCAGCGGGCGGGATAGCTCCTACGAGCAGTACTTC. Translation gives CASSGRDSSYEQYF.

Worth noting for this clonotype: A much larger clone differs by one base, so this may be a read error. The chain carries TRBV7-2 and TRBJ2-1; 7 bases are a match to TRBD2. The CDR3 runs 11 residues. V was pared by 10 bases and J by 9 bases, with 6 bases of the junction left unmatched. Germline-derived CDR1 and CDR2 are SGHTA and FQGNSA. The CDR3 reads CANTSGGEQFF. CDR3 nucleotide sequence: TGTGCCAACACCTCGGGAGGTGAGCAGTTCTTC.